This TCR beta chain was profiled in a study of T cells in Graves' hyperthyroidism and ophthalmopathy. Study summary: The authors collected peripheral blood at initial diagnosis, before any treatment.

This CDR3 is built from 15 residues. CDR1 is SGHTA and CDR2 is FQGNSA in the germline V gene. The V gene end was trimmed by 1 base and the J gene end by 6 bases; junction bases not matched to a gene: 8. Template material for amplifying TCR beta CDR3 regions consisted of RNA transcripts. First-round RT-PCR targeting the TCR CDR3 was performed with the HTBI primer set. TCRdb itself ran the multiplex PCR reads through MiXCR, one entry per CDR3 protein. The table lists nearly 250,000 distinct CDR3 sequences, around 17% of them singletons. This clonotype was seen many times. This sequence originates from a woman aged 18-29 years with Graves' ophthalmopathy. The chain recombines TRBV7-2 with TRBJ1-2; 7 bases fit TRBD1. The sequenced sample consisted of blood. CDR3 protein: CASSLENRGYDGYTF. CDR3 in DNA: TGTGCCAGCAGCTTAGAGAACAGGGGTTACGATGGCTACACCTTC.